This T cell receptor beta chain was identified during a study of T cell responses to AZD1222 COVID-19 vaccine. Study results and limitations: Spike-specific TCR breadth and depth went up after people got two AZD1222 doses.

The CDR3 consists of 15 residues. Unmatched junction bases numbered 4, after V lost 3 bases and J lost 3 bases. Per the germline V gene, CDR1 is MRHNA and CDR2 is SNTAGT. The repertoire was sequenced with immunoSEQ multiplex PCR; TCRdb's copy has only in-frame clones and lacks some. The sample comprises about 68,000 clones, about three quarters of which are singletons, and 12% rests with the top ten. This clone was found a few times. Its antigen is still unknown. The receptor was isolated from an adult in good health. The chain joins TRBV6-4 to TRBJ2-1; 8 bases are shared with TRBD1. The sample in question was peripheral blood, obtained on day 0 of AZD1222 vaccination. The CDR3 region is CASSDRQGLYNEQFF. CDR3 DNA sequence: TGTGCCAGCAGTGATAGACAGGGGCTCTACAATGAGCAGTTCTTC.